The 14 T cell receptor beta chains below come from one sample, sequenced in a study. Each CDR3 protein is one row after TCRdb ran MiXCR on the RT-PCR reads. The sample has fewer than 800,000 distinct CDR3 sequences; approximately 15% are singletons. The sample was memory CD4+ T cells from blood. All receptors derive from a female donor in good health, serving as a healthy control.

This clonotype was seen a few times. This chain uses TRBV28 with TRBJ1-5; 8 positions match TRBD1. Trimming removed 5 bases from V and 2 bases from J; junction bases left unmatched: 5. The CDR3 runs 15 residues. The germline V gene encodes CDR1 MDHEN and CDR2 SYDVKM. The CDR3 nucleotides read TGTGCCAGCAGTGAGCTACAGGGGGGCAATCAGCCCCAGCATTTT. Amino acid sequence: CASSELQGGNQPQHF. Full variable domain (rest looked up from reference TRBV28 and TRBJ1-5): DVKVTQSSRYLVKRTGEKVFLECVQDMDHENMFWYRQDPGLGLRLIYFSYDVKMKEKGDIPEGYSVSREKKERFSLILESASTNQTSMYLCASSELQGGNQPQHFGDGTRLSIL.

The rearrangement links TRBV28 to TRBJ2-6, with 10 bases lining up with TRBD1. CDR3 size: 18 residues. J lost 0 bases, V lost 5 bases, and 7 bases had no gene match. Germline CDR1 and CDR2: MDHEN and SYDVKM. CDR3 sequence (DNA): TGTGCCAGCAGTCGGACCGGGACAGGGGCCTCTGGGGCCAACGTCCTGACTTTC. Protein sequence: CASSRTGTGASGANVLTF.

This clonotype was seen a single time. The CDR3 DNA sequence: TGTGCCAGCAGTTCTGGGGACAGGGATGATGAGCAGTATTTT. Translated, it gives CASSSGDRDDEQYF. The chain has TRBV6-2 or TRBV6-3 and TRBJ2-3, with TRBD1 identical over 9 bases. Germline V gene data show CDR1 as MNHEY and CDR2 as SVGEGT. The CDR3 sequence is 14 residues long. Trimming removed 4 bases from V and 11 bases from J; junction bases left unmatched: 10.

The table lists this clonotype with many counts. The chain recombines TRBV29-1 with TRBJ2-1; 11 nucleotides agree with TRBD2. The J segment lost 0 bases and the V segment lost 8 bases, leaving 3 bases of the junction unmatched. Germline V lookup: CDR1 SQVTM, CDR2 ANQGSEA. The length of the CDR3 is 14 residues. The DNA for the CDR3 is TGCAGCACTACTAGCGGGAGCTCCTACAATGAGCAGTTCTTC. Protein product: CSTTSGSSYNEQFF.

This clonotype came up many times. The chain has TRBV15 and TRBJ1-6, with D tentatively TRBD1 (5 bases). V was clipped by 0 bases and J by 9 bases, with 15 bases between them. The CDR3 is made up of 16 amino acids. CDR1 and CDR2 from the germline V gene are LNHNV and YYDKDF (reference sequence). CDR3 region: CATSRDRDVRISPLHF. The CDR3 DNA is TGTGCCACCAGCAGAGACCGGGACGTCAGAATTTCACCCCTCCACTTT.

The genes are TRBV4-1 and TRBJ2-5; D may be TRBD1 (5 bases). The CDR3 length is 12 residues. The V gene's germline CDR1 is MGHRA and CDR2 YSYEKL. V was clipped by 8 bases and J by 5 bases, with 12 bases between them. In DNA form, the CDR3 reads TGCGCCAGCGCAGGGTACGGCGAGACCCAGTACTTC. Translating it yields CASAGYGETQYF.

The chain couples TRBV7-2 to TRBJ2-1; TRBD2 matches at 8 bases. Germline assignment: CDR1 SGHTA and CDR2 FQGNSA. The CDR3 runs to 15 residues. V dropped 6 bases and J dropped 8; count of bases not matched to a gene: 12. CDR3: CASRLWGTREHEQFF. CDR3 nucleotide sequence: TGTGCCAGCAGGCTATGGGGGACTAGGGAGCATGAGCAGTTCTTC. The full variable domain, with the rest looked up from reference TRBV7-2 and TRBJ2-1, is GAGVSQSPSNKVTEKGKDVELRCDPISGHTALYWYRQSLGQGLEFLIYFQGNSAPDKSGLPSDRFSAERTGGSVSTLTIQRTQQEDSAVYLCASRLWGTREHEQFFGPGTRLTVL.

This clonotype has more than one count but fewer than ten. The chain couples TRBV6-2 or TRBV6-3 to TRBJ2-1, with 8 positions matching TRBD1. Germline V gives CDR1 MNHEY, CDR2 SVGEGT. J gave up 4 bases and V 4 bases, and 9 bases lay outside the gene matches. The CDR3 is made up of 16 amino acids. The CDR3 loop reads CASSLGQGAMYNEQFF. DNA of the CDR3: TGTGCCAGCAGTTTAGGCCAGGGGGCTATGTACAATGAGCAGTTCTTC.

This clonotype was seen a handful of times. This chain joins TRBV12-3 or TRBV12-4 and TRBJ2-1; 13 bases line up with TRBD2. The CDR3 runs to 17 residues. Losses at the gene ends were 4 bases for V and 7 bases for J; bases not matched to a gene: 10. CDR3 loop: CASSSRTSGSLWNEQFF. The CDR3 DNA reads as TGTGCCAGCAGTTCCCGGACTAGCGGGAGTTTATGGAATGAGCAGTTCTTC.

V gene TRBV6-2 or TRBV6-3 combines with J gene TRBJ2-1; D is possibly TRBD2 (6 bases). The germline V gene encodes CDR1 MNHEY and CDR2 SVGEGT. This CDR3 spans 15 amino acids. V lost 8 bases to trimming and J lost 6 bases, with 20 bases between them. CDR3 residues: CASRNGGLTGNEQFF. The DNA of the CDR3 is TGTGCCAGCCGGAACGGAGGGTTGACGGGCAATGAGCAGTTCTTC.

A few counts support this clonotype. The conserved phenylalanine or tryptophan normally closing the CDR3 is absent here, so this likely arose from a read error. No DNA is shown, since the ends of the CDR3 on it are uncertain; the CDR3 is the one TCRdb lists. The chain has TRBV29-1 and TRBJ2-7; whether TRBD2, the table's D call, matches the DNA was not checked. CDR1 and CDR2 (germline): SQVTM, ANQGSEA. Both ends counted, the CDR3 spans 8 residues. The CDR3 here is CSVEKTAG.

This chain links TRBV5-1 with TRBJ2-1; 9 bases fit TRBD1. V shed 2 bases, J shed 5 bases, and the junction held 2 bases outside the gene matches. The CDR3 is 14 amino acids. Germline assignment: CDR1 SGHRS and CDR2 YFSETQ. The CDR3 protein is CASSLRTGDNEQFF. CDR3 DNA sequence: TGCGCCAGCAGCTTAAGGACAGGGGACAATGAGCAGTTCTTC.

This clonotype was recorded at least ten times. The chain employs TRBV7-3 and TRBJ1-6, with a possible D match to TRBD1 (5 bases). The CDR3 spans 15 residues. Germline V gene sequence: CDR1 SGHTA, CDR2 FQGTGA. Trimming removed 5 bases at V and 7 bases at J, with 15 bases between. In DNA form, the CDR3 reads TGTGCCAGCAGCCAAAGCAGGGCTGGGAATTCACCCCTCCACTTT. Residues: CASSQSRAGNSPLHF.

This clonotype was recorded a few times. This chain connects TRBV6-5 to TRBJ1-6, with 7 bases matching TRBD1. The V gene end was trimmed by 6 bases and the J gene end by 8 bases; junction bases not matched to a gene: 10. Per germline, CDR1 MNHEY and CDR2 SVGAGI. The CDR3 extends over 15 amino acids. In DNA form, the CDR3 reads TGTGCCAGCAGCTTAAAAACAGGGGATCATTCACCCCTCCACTTT. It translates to CASSLKTGDHSPLHF.